The rows below give T cell receptor beta chains drawn from one sample of a study of PD-1 blockade in mismatch repair-deficient tumors. Produced via immunoSEQ multiplex PCR; TCRdb's table is partial and in-frame only. The sample shows roughly 37,000 clones, approximately 80% of them seen only once. The specimen comprised PBMCs, sampled around 38 weeks after starting pembrolizumab. The receptor source for this set is an adult with mismatch repair-deficient cancer. CDR3s include the opening cysteine and the closing phenylalanine or tryptophan. The D gene is left open where the match is weak. Clone sizes are given selectively: once, few, many, or a class where the clone is expanded.

CSGIGLAAYNEQFF	TGCAGCGGGATCGGACTAGCGGCGTACAATGAGCAGTTCTTC	TRBD2	TRBV29-1	TRBJ2-1	NA
CASNLAGNYEQYF	TGTGCCAGCAATCTAGCGGGAAACTACGAGCAGTACTTC	TRBD2	TRBV5-4	TRBJ2-7	few
CASSLAGARTTYEQYF	TGTGCCAGCAGCTTAGCGGGGGCGAGGACAACCTACGAGCAGTACTTC	NA	TRBV7-8	TRBJ2-7	NA
CASSQGTTPREQYF	TGTGCCAGCAGCCAGGGGACCACCCCTCGGGAGCAGTACTTC	NA	TRBV7-6	TRBJ2-7	NA
CASSLRGGQESNSPLHF	TGTGCCAGCAGCTTAAGAGGGGGACAGGAGAGTAATTCACCCCTCCACTTT	TRBD1	TRBV7-3	TRBJ1-6	NA
CASSPGQDGYTF	TGCGCCAGCAGCCCCGGACAGGACGGCTACACCTTC	TRBD1	TRBV5-1	TRBJ1-2	once
CASSLVRLAGLINEQFF	TGTGCCAGCAGCTTAGTTCGACTAGCGGGGCTGATCAATGAGCAGTTCTTC	TRBD2	TRBV7-2	TRBJ2-1	NA
CASSPAGAQPQHF	TGTGCCAGCTCACCGGCAGGGGCCCAGCCCCAGCATTTT	NA	TRBV18	TRBJ1-5	NA
CSAGTGGEQYF	TGCAGCGCTGGGACAGGGGGCGAGCAGTACTTC	TRBD1	TRBV29-1	TRBJ2-7	few
CASSFAGTGEETQYF	TGCGCCAGCAGCTTCGCCGGGACAGGGGAAGAGACCCAGTACTTC	TRBD1	TRBV5-1	TRBJ2-5	NA
CASSYSQGSDEQYF	TGTGCCAGCAGTTACTCGCAGGGGTCGGACGAGCAGTACTTC	NA	TRBV6-5	TRBJ2-7	NA
CASSDGQMKEKLFF	TGCGCCAGCAGCGACGGACAGATGAAGGAAAAACTGTTTTTT	NA	TRBV5-1	TRBJ1-4	NA
CASSAGTGRNQPQHF	TGTGCCAGTAGCGCCGGGACAGGTCGAAATCAGCCCCAGCATTTT	TRBD1	TRBV19	TRBJ1-5	NA
CASQGRGRNSPLHF	TGTGCCAGCCAAGGTCGAGGGAGGAATTCACCCCTCCACTTT	NA	TRBV6-5	TRBJ1-6	NA
CASSAPGFREKLFF	TGTGCCAGCAGCGCACCAGGGTTCCGAGAAAAACTGTTTTTT	NA	TRBV9	TRBJ1-4	NA
CASSRRDSTGELFF	TGTGCCAGCAGCCGGCGGGACAGCACCGGGGAGCTGTTTTTT	NA	TRBV7-9	TRBJ2-2	NA
CASTDHSGTDTQYF	TGTGCCAGCACCGATCACTCGGGCACAGATACGCAGTATTTT	NA	TRBV28	TRBJ2-3	once
CATSRETIREQYF	TGTGCCACCAGCAGAGAAACAATCAGGGAGCAGTACTTC	NA	TRBV15	TRBJ2-7	NA
CSVETQGAETQYF	TGCAGCGTTGAAACACAGGGGGCTGAGACCCAGTACTTC	TRBD1	TRBV29-1	TRBJ2-5	NA
CASSRTSGNSYEQYF	TGTGCCAGCAGCCGGACTAGCGGGAACTCCTACGAGCAGTACTTC	TRBD2	TRBV7-2	TRBJ2-7	NA
CASRTGPDTGELFF	TGTGCCAGCAGGACAGGGCCAGACACCGGGGAGCTGTTTTTT	TRBD1	TRBV7-3	TRBJ2-2	NA
CASSPQIAALETQYF	TGTGCCAGCAGCCCACAGATAGCGGCCCTGGAGACCCAGTACTTC	NA	TRBV7-2	TRBJ2-5	once
CATSRGSGGLTEAFF	TGTGCCACCAGCAGAGGGTCAGGGGGTCTCACTGAAGCTTTCTTT	TRBD1	TRBV15	TRBJ1-1	NA
CASSLWVSGRLGEQFF	TGTGCCAGCAGTTTATGGGTTAGCGGGAGGCTGGGTGAGCAGTTCTTC	TRBD2	TRBV28	TRBJ2-1	NA
CASSYGGTAPLGQYF	TGTGCCAGCAGTTACGGTGGGACAGCCCCTCTGGGGCAGTACTTC	TRBD1	TRBV6-5	TRBJ2-7	NA
CAWATSAQETQYF	TGTGCCTGGGCAACTAGCGCCCAAGAGACCCAGTACTTC	TRBD2	TRBV30	TRBJ2-5	NA
CASTSAGDIQYF	TGTGCCAGCACCTCCGCGGGGGACATTCAGTACTTC	TRBD2	TRBV7-9	TRBJ2-4	NA
CASSIAFWARDRTYEQYF	TGTGCCAGTAGTATAGCGTTTTGGGCAAGGGACAGAACCTACGAGCAGTACTTC	TRBD1	TRBV19	TRBJ2-7	NA
CASSFPSGGGYEQYF	TGTGCCAGCAGTTTCCCTTCGGGAGGGGGCTACGAGCAGTACTTC	TRBD2	TRBV28	TRBJ2-7	NA
CASAVFGQAYEQYF	TGTGCCAGCGCGGTCTTCGGACAGGCCTACGAGCAGTACTTC	TRBD1	TRBV6-6	TRBJ2-7	NA
CSVLSSANTGELFF	TGCAGCGTTTTATCTAGCGCGAACACCGGGGAGCTGTTTTTT	NA	TRBV29-1	TRBJ2-2	once